Listed here is a single T cell receptor beta chain. The CDR3 loop spans 14 amino acids. Germline loops: CDR1 MNHEY, CDR2 SVGEGT. J was trimmed by 2 bases and V by 5 bases; bases with no gene match: 5. Cohort allocation depended upon clinical history that participants reported. Before being deemed recovered, Cohort 3 donors had two negative PCRs, clearance, or symptom resolution. This sample was taken from a study of blood T cell repertoires in COVID-19. As for the study in general: The analysed material was cDNA or gDNA that came from T cells, B-cell-depleted T cells, or PBMCs.

Authors' data handling: Reference gene primer amplification gave estimated nucleated cell counts. Sequenced by immunoSEQ multiplex PCR; TCRdb stores in-frame clones only, minus some. Clonal size and the V and J genes are those of that table, whereas D and trimming came from the DNA. The data show a few hundred thousand clones, over 75% seen once. The clonotype comes from a woman aged 40 to 50 who had recovered from COVID-19. This chain joins TRBV6-2 or TRBV6-3 and TRBJ2-5, with 7 nucleotides matching TRBD2. Sequencing input: PBMCs or T cells enriched from blood (not recorded which). CDR3 coding DNA: TGTGCCAGCAGTCTCCTAGCGGATCAAGAGACCCAGTACTTC. It is translated as CASSLLADQETQYF.